Sequencing of this T cell receptor beta chain was carried out in a study of a mutant IDH1 vaccine in newly diagnosed glioma. Study context: Patients arrived already treated with radiotherapy, temozolomide, or both, most having had both.

CDR1 is MNHNY and CDR2 is SVGAGI in the germline V gene (reference sequence). The CDR3 is 12 residues long. Trimming removed 2 bases at V and 8 bases at J, with 7 bases between. Points on this clone: The antigen remains unidentified.

Time point here: week 5, during vaccination. What each vaccine dose contained was 300 ug of mutant IDH1 20-mer peptide, accompanied by topical imiquimod. The table came from immunoSEQ multiplex PCR; TCRdb's copy has only in-frame clones and leaves some out. The repertoire includes approximately 39,000 clones, roughly four fifths of them detected once, and over 10% sits in the top ten. The receptor's source is a man between 45 and 60 years old with glioma. The source was PBMCs, collected from a glioma patient whose treatment included an IDH1 peptide vaccine. V and J are TRBV6-6 and TRBJ2-1; D ambiguous. The CDR3 sequence: CASSYHGDEQFF. The CDR3 DNA reads TGTGCCAGCAGTTACCATGGTGATGAGCAGTTCTTC.